This TCR beta chain was sequenced for a study of T-cell reconstitution after alpha-beta-depleted transplantation in children. Using unique molecular identifiers, the investigators prepared the TCRbeta library. TCRdb re-analysed the PCR reads in MiXCR, keeping a single row per CDR3 protein. The table lists around 480,000 distinct CDR3 sequences, about 33% of them singletons. J was trimmed by 4 bases and V by 5 bases; bases with no gene match: 10. The CDR3 has 16 amino acids. The gene calls are TRBV12-3 or TRBV12-4 and TRBJ1-5; TRBD1 matches at 8 bases. The source is a human donor who donated a stem cell graft to a child with aplastic anemia. The specimen was PBMCs from the stem cell graft donor, collected from the stem cell graft. DNA of the CDR3: TGTGCCAGCAGTCAAAGGGCACAGGGGGGGAATCAGCCCCAGCATTTT. Its translation is CASSQRAQGGNQPQHF.